The 30 T cell receptor beta chains reported below all come from one sample, sequenced in a study of T cell responses to AZD1222 COVID-19 vaccine. Libraries were prepared by immunoSEQ multiplex PCR; TCRdb keeps only in-frame clonotypes and omits some of them. The sample carries about 110,000 clones, 88% recorded once. The specimen comprised peripheral blood, sampled on day 0 of AZD1222 vaccination. Source of these receptors: an adult in good health.

The chain joins TRBV6-1 to TRBJ1-1; TRBD1 aligns across 7 bases. Trimming took 4 bases from V and 4 from J; bases not matched to a gene: 9. CDR1 is MNHNS, CDR2 SASEGT, per germline. The CDR3 runs 15 residues. The CDR3 reads CASSAARDRRTEAFF. The CDR3 DNA sequence: TGTGCCAGCAGTGCAGCCAGGGACAGACGCACTGAAGCTTTCTTT.

The V and J genes are TRBV19 and TRBJ1-2; D is ambiguous. Germline lookup yields CDR1 LNHDA and CDR2 SQIVND (reference sequence). The V end lost 6 bases, the J end lost 1 base, and 12 bases lay between the germline ends. The CDR3 totals 14 residues. CDR3 nucleotide sequence: TGTGCCAGTAGGACAAACACTCTTAACTATGGCTACACCTTC. This codes for CASRTNTLNYGYTF.

This clone was found once. The chain carries TRBV5-8 and TRBJ1-6; D remains unclear. The CDR3 covers 17 residues. Between the trimmed V and J ends, which lost 5 bases and 0 bases, there was a span of 15 bases. CDR1 is SGHTS and CDR2 is YDEGEE in the germline V gene. The CDR3 DNA is TGTGCCAGCAGAGGAGTCCACCCGAGCTCCTATAATTCACCCCTCCACTTT. Translated, it gives CASRGVHPSSYNSPLHF.

This sequence joins TRBV18 and TRBJ1-5; TRBD1 matches at 8 bases. The V and J ends lost 3 bases and 7 bases, in that order; junction bases with no gene match: 11. The germline CDR1 and CDR2 sequences are KGHSH and LQKENI. CDR3 length: 16 amino acids. This chain's CDR3 is CASSPFQDRAKQPQHF. CDR3 nucleotides: TGTGCCAGCTCACCCTTCCAGGACAGGGCAAAACAGCCCCAGCATTTT.

The chain links TRBV9 to TRBJ2-3, with D uncertain. Germline V gene lookup returns CDR1 SGDLS and CDR2 YYNGEE. The V and J ends lost 4 bases and 6 bases respectively, with 15 bases between them. The CDR3 runs 14 residues. The CDR3 nucleotides are TGTGCCAGCAGCCCTGGTCCCGGAGCCGATACGCAGTATTTT. It translates to CASSPGPGADTQYF.

V gene TRBV6-5 combines with J gene TRBJ2-1, with D perhaps matching TRBD1 or TRBD2 (5 bases each). Germline-derived CDR1 and CDR2 are MNHEY and SVGAGI. The CDR3 is 15 amino acids. V was pared by 5 bases and J by 6 bases, with 17 bases between. The CDR3 nucleotides are TGTGCCAGCAGTCGTCGAGGGGATGAGGTCAATGAGCAGTTCTTC. Encoded protein: CASSRRGDEVNEQFF.

The chain's CDR3 is CASGISGPYNEQFF. In DNA form, the CDR3 reads TGTGCCAGCGGTATTAGCGGACCCTACAATGAGCAGTTCTTC. This chain connects TRBV11-1 to TRBJ2-1; TRBD2 might be the D (6 bases). Trimming stripped 8 bases from V and 2 bases from J, with 13 bases between. CDR1 is SGHAT, CDR2 FQDESV, per germline (reference sequence). CDR3 length: 14 residues.

The chain has TRBV7-3 and TRBJ2-6; D remains ambiguous. There are 13 residues in the CDR3. The germline CDR1 and CDR2 sequences are SGHTA and FQGTGA. The V and J ends lost 6 bases and 2 bases respectively, with 5 bases between them. CDR3 coding DNA: TGTGCCAGCAGTCTAGCTGGGGCCAACGTCCTGACTTTC. Translation: CASSLAGANVLTF.

This sequence joins TRBV5-1 and TRBJ1-1; perhaps TRBD1 as D (5 bases). The ends were cut back, 4 bases at V and 0 bases at J, with 16 bases in the middle. Germline CDR1 reads SGHRS; CDR2 reads YFSETQ. The CDR3 is 16 amino acids. The CDR3, as DNA: TGCGCCAGCAGCCGCCTGGGGGAGATCATGAACACTGAAGCTTTCTTT. Translated: CASSRLGEIMNTEAFF.

A word on this clone: At the DNA level, this CDR3 is encoded by other sequences in the same sample as well. Here the CDR3 reads CASSIGAGNTEAFF. Here the CDR3 DNA reads TGTGCCAGTAGTATAGGGGCGGGGAACACTGAAGCTTTCTTT. V is TRBV19 and J is TRBJ1-1; D is undetermined. Per germline, CDR1 LNHDA and CDR2 SQIVND (reference sequence). The V end was cut by 1 base, the J end by 1 base, with 7 bases between. This CDR3 comprises 14 residues.

The chain uses TRBV19 and TRBJ2-7; 8 positions match TRBD2. V shed 6 bases, J shed 3 bases, and the junction held 7 bases outside the gene matches. This CDR3 region has 14 residues. CDR1 and CDR2 from the germline V gene are LNHDA and SQIVND (reference sequence). The CDR3 sequence: CASSFGGTSYEQYF. The CDR3 coding sequence is TGTGCCAGTAGCTTCGGCGGGACTAGCTACGAGCAGTACTTC.

The chain joins TRBV6-7 to TRBJ2-3, with TRBD2 matching over 7 bases. TRBV6-7 is assigned to the ORF class and has an uncertain function. Losses at the gene ends were 0 bases for V and 1 base for J; bases not matched to a gene: 7. This CDR3 is 17 amino acids long. The CDR3 bases are TGTGCCAGCAGTTACTCTGTATGGGCGGGAGGCACAGATACGCAGTATTTT. Protein sequence: CASSYSVWAGGTDTQYF.

The rearrangement joins TRBV7-7 to TRBJ2-2, with 10 bases aligning to TRBD2. CDR1 SSHAT and CDR2 FNYEAQ come from the germline V gene (reference sequence). V was pared by 5 bases and J by 4 bases, with 7 bases of the junction left unmatched. The CDR3 is made up of 16 amino acids. CDR3 amino acids: CASSLLAGALTGELFF. CDR3 nucleotide sequence: TGTGCCAGCAGCCTCCTAGCGGGAGCGCTCACCGGGGAGCTGTTTTTT.

The chain has TRBV6-5 and TRBJ2-7; TRBD1 aligns across 8 bases. Germline V gives CDR1 MNHEY, CDR2 SVGAGI. The CDR3 consists of 13 residues. J lost 0 bases, V lost 7 bases, and 2 bases had no gene match. This CDR3 is CASTDRASYEQYF. In DNA form, the CDR3 reads TGTGCCAGCACGGACAGGGCCTCCTACGAGCAGTACTTC.

The J gene is TRBJ2-7, the V gene TRBV3-1 (or the pseudogene TRBV3-2); D remains ambiguous. The CDR3 loop spans 12 amino acids. Per the germline V gene, CDR1 is LGHDT and CDR2 is YNNKEL (reference sequence). Trimming cost V 4 bases and J 3 bases, with 7 bases left between them. CDR3 amino acids: CASSPTGYEQYF. The DNA of the CDR3 is TGTGCCAGCAGCCCCACGGGCTACGAGCAGTACTTC.

V and J are TRBV5-1 and TRBJ1-2; TRBD1 might be the D (6 bases). This CDR3 comprises 13 residues. V lost 5 bases to trimming and J lost 8 bases, with 16 bases between them. Per the germline V gene, CDR1 is SGHRS and CDR2 is YFSETQ. The CDR3 protein is CASRFSGEFGYTF. Here the CDR3 DNA reads TGCGCCAGCAGATTTTCAGGGGAATTCGGCTACACCTTC.

V usage is TRBV5-1 and J usage is TRBJ2-2, with D possibly matching TRBD2 (6 bases). Germline values: CDR1 SGHRS, CDR2 YFSETQ. V shed 0 bases and J shed 0 bases, with 9 bases lying between them. The CDR3 runs to 16 residues. CDR3: CASSLGRGTNTGELFF. The DNA for the CDR3 is TGCGCCAGCAGCTTGGGACGGGGGACGAACACCGGGGAGCTGTTTTTT.

J is TRBJ2-1 and V is TRBV5-1; D is uncertain. Per the germline V gene, CDR1 is SGHRS and CDR2 is YFSETQ. The CDR3 has 15 amino acids. V lost 1 base, J lost 0 bases, and 8 bases lay in between. CDR3 nucleotides: TGCGCCAGCAGCTTGATGACAAGCTCCTACAATGAGCAGTTCTTC. It is translated as CASSLMTSSYNEQFF.

The CDR3: CASSPQAGNEQYF. The CDR3 nucleotides are TGTGCCAGCTCACCTCAGGCAGGGAACGAGCAGTACTTC. The rearrangement joins TRBV18 to TRBJ2-7; the D gene is possibly TRBD1 (5 bases). Trimming stripped 3 bases from V and 5 bases from J, with 11 bases between. The germline V gene encodes CDR1 KGHSH and CDR2 LQKENI. This CDR3 comprises 13 residues.

The chain recombines TRBV5-1 with TRBJ2-1, with unresolved D. V dropped 7 bases and J dropped 6 bases, with 17 bases sitting between them. Germline loops: CDR1 SGHRS, CDR2 YFSETQ. CDR3 length equals 14 residues. The CDR3 DNA sequence: TGCGCCAGCGGAGCAAGTATCCCTCCCAATGAGCAGTTCTTC. Protein product: CASGASIPPNEQFF.

This sequence joins TRBV30 and TRBJ1-6; TRBD1 might be the D (5 bases). From germline, CDR1 is GTSNPN and CDR2 SVGIG (reference sequence). Trimming left V 1 base short and J 7 bases short, with 11 bases between. This CDR3 is built from 14 residues. The CDR3 sequence is CAWSGAGHNSPLHF. The CDR3 bases are TGTGCCTGGAGTGGGGCAGGGCACAATTCACCCCTCCACTTT. Full variable domain (remainder filled in from reference TRBV30 and TRBJ1-6): SQTIHQWPATLVQPVGSPLSLECTVEGTSNPNLYWYRQAAGRGLQLLFYSVGIGQISSEVPQNLSASRPQDRQFILSSKKLLLSDSGFYLCAWSGAGHNSPLHFGNGTRLTVT.

This rearrangement joins TRBV6-5 to TRBJ1-1, with 11 bases identical to TRBD1. Trimming took 6 bases from V and 5 from J; bases not matched to a gene: 5. Germline values: CDR1 MNHEY, CDR2 SVGAGI. This CDR3 spans 14 amino acids. The CDR3 reads CASSPDRGRTEAFF. As DNA, the CDR3 is TGTGCCAGCAGCCCGGACAGGGGGCGGACTGAAGCTTTCTTT.

V gene TRBV21-1 combines with J gene TRBJ1-6; TRBD1, the table's D call, lacks a check against the DNA. TRBV21-1 is tagged as a pseudogene. This CDR3 is built from 15 residues. CDR3 DNA: TGTGCCAGCAGTGTTTCAGGGGGTTATAATTCACCCCTCCACTTT. Its translation is CASSVSGGYNSPLHF.

A single count supports this clone. This chain links TRBV29-1 with TRBJ1-3, with D possibly TRBD1 on 6 matching bases. Between the trimmed V and J ends, which lost 7 bases and 3 bases, there was a span of 16 bases. CDR1 is SQVTM and CDR2 is ANQGSEA in the germline V gene. There are 14 residues in the CDR3. DNA for the CDR3: TGCAGCGCCCAGATCGGGGGCTTTGGAAACACCATATATTTT. Its translation is CSAQIGGFGNTIYF.

This clone was seen a single time. This sequence joins TRBV6-6 and TRBJ2-2; D perhaps matches TRBD2 (6 bases). There are 16 residues in the CDR3. CDR1 and CDR2 (germline): MNHNY, SVGAGI (reference sequence). V was clipped by 5 bases and J by 0 bases, with 13 bases between them. This CDR3 is CASSQGGVPNTGELFF. CDR3 nucleotides: TGTGCCAGCAGTCAAGGCGGGGTTCCGAACACCGGGGAGCTGTTTTTT.

J is TRBJ2-1 and V is TRBV3-1 (or the pseudogene TRBV3-2); the match to TRBD2 covers 8 bases. Looked up from germline, CDR1 is LGHDT and CDR2 is YNNKEL (reference sequence). Unmatched junction bases numbered 18, after V lost 7 bases and J lost 7 bases. The CDR3 has 17 amino acids. The CDR3 loop reads CASTASGGSGSGNEQFF. In DNA, the CDR3 is TGTGCCAGCACGGCCTCGGGGGGGAGCGGGAGTGGTAATGAGCAGTTCTTC.

The chain combines TRBV3-1 (or the pseudogene TRBV3-2) with TRBJ2-3, with 7 nucleotides matching TRBD2. Trimming took 4 bases from V and 0 from J; bases not matched to a gene: 4. CDR3 length equals 15 residues. Per the germline V gene, CDR1 is LGHDT and CDR2 is YNNKEL (reference sequence). CDR3 coding DNA: TGTGCCAGCAGCCTGGGACTATCTAGCACAGATACGCAGTATTTT. Translating it yields CASSLGLSSTDTQYF.

The J gene is TRBJ2-1, the V gene TRBV5-1; TRBD2 aligns across 9 bases. CDR3 length: 16 amino acids. The V gene end was trimmed by 4 bases and the J gene end by 6 bases; junction bases not matched to a gene: 11. Germline-derived CDR1 and CDR2 are SGHRS and YFSETQ. CDR3 loop: CASSAGTSTLSNEQFF. For the CDR3, the DNA is TGCGCCAGCAGCGCCGGGACTAGCACCCTCTCCAATGAGCAGTTCTTC.

The rearrangement joins TRBV25-1 to TRBJ1-1, with a tentative D call TRBD1 (5 bases). The germline V gene encodes CDR1 MGHDK and CDR2 SYGVNS. V dropped 6 bases and J dropped 3 bases, with 11 bases sitting between them. This CDR3 is built from 13 residues. CDR3 amino acids: CASRGLTYTEAFF. The CDR3 DNA follows: TGTGCCAGCAGGGGACTAACCTACACTGAAGCTTTCTTT.

This clone has a single count. The V gene is TRBV28, the J gene TRBJ2-1, with 9 bases lining up with TRBD2. The germline V gene has CDR1 MDHEN and CDR2 SYDVKM. This CDR3 region has 15 residues. Trimming at V came to 2 bases and at J to 9 bases, leaving 8 bases not matched to a gene. The CDR3 loop is CASSLAGGPLIEQFF. The CDR3 DNA sequence: TGTGCCAGCAGTTTAGCGGGGGGGCCGCTTATTGAGCAGTTCTTC. Filled out from reference TRBV28 and TRBJ2-1, the complete variable domain reads DVKVTQSSRYLVKRTGEKVFLECVQDMDHENMFWYRQDPGLGLRLIYFSYDVKMKEKGDIPEGYSVSREKKERFSLILESASTNQTSMYLCASSLAGGPLIEQFFGPGTRLTVL.